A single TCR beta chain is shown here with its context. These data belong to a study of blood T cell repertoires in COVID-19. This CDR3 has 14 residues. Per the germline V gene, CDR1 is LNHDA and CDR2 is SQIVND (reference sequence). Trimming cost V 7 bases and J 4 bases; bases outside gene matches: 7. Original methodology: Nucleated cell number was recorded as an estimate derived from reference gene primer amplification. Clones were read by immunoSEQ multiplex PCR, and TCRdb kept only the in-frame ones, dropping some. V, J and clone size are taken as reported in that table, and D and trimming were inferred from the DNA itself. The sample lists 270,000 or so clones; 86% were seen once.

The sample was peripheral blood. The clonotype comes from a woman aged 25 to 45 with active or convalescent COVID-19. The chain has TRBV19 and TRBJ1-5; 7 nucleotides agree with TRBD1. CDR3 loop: CASTPTGNNQPQHF. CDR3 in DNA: TGTGCCAGTACCCCGACAGGGAATAATCAGCCCCAGCATTTT. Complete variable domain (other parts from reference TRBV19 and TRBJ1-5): DGGITQSPKYLFRKEGQNVTLSCEQNLNHDAMYWYRQDPGQGLRLIYYSQIVNDFQKGDIAEGYSVSREKKESFPLTVTSAQKNPTAFYLCASTPTGNNQPQHFGDGTRLSIL.